This entry lists 25 T cell receptor beta chains sequenced from one sample in a study of Tregs in tolerant kidney transplant recipients. Data came from immunoSEQ multiplex PCR; TCRdb stores just in-frame clones and leaves some out. The profile covers roughly 250,000 clones, with around 81% appearing a single time and around 0.68% taken by the ten largest. Sequencing used CD4+ T cells from blood. These receptors were taken from a human donor in good health.

The chain recombines TRBV6-5 with TRBJ1-1; D gene ambiguous. The V and J ends lost 1 base and 1 base respectively, with 7 bases between them. CDR1 MNHEY and CDR2 SVGAGI come from the germline V gene. This CDR3 contains 14 residues. In nucleotides, the CDR3 is TGTGCCAGCAGTTACTTACAGCAGAACACTGAAGCTTTCTTT. It codes for CASSYLQQNTEAFF.

The rearrangement uses TRBV6-5 and TRBJ2-3; 9 nucleotides line up with TRBD2. The CDR3 length is 15 residues. Germline assignment: CDR1 MNHEY and CDR2 SVGAGI. The trim removed 6 bases at V and 4 bases at J, leaving 8 bases unmatched. CDR3 protein: CASSSRLAVADTQYF. Here the CDR3 DNA reads TGTGCCAGCAGCTCTAGACTAGCGGTGGCAGATACGCAGTATTTT.

This rearrangement joins TRBV5-5 to TRBJ2-5; 14 nucleotides agree with TRBD2. Germline V gene sequence: CDR1 SGHKS, CDR2 YYEKEE (reference sequence). CDR3 length equals 17 residues. The trim removed 5 bases at V and 2 bases at J, leaving 8 bases unmatched. The CDR3 loop reads CASRAGLAGERQETQYF. The CDR3 DNA is TGTGCCAGCAGGGCGGGACTAGCGGGAGAGAGGCAAGAGACCCAGTACTTC.

The chain has TRBV4-2 and TRBJ1-2; 8 bases are a match to TRBD1. This CDR3 has 16 residues. After removal of 0 bases from V and 4 bases from J, the junction contained 7 bases not matched to a gene. Germline CDR1 and CDR2: LGHNA and YNFKEQ. CDR3 sequence reads: CASSQDPGQGAYGYTF. CDR3 nucleotide sequence: TGTGCCAGCAGCCAAGATCCCGGACAGGGAGCCTATGGCTACACCTTC.

V usage is TRBV6-6 and J usage is TRBJ1-4, with D possibly TRBD1 on 5 matching bases. V lost 0 bases, J lost 12 bases, and 14 bases lay in between. Per the germline V gene, CDR1 is MNHNY and CDR2 is SVGAGI (reference sequence). The CDR3 is 14 amino acids. The CDR3 region is CASSYSTQGVELFF. In DNA form, the CDR3 reads TGTGCCAGCAGTTACTCGACCCAGGGAGTGGAACTGTTTTTT.

The rearrangement links TRBV19 to TRBJ2-4, with 7 bases lining up with TRBD1. J was trimmed by 1 base and V by 5 bases; bases with no gene match: 8. Germline CDR1 and CDR2: LNHDA and SQIVND (reference sequence). This CDR3 spans 16 amino acids. The CDR3 sequence: CASSPGQDRAKNIQYF. The CDR3 DNA follows: TGTGCCAGTAGTCCCGGACAGGATCGGGCCAAAAACATTCAGTACTTC.

V gene TRBV5-1 combines with J gene TRBJ1-1, with 7 bases aligning to TRBD1. Germline CDR1 SGHRS, CDR2 YFSETQ. V shed 2 bases and J 1 base; nucleotides not matched to a gene: 8. There are 16 residues in the CDR3. Here the CDR3 reads CASSLIPGQPNTEAFF. The CDR3 DNA reads as TGCGCCAGCAGCTTAATACCGGGACAGCCGAACACTGAAGCTTTCTTT.

The chain links TRBV18 to TRBJ2-7, with D unclear. Trimming shortened V by 1 base and J by 6 bases, and 19 bases separated the two germline ends. The germline V gene encodes CDR1 KGHSH and CDR2 LQKENI. The CDR3 runs to 16 residues. CDR3 sequence (DNA): TGTGCCAGCTCACCACTTTCCGGCGCCTCCAACCGCGAGCAGTACTTC. It encodes CASSPLSGASNREQYF.

This rearrangement joins TRBV21-1 to TRBJ1-5. TRBV21-1 is a documented pseudogene. The length of the CDR3 is 15 residues. The CDR3 loop is CAKVHGPQVDQPQHF. CDR3 coding DNA: TGTGCCAAAGTACACGGGCCCCAGGTCGATCAGCCCCAGCATTTT.

This rearrangement joins TRBV7-9 to TRBJ1-2; possibly TRBD1 for D (6 bases). CDR3 size: 15 residues. The V and J ends lost 1 base and 4 bases respectively, with 13 bases between them. Germline assignment: CDR1 SEHNR and CDR2 FQNEAQ (reference sequence). DNA for the CDR3: TGTGCCAGCAGCTTAGAGGGGGGCCTTAGCTATGGCTACACCTTC. Protein sequence: CASSLEGGLSYGYTF.

This chain uses TRBV30 with TRBJ1-5; D not certain. Germline assignment: CDR1 GTSNPN and CDR2 SVGIG (reference sequence). V lost 1 base to trimming and J lost 3 bases, with 7 bases between them. CDR3 size: 13 residues. CDR3 sequence (DNA): TGTGCCTGGAGTGAGGCCAACAATCAGCCCCAGCATTTT. Translation: CAWSEANNQPQHF.

This rearrangement joins TRBV4-1 to TRBJ1-5; 8 bases line up with TRBD1. The CDR3 runs 14 residues. Per germline, CDR1 MGHRA and CDR2 YSYEKL. V dropped 3 bases and J dropped 5; count of bases not matched to a gene: 3. Written as DNA, the CDR3 is TGCGCCAGCAGCCACGGGACAGGCGATCAGCCCCAGCATTTT. Amino acids: CASSHGTGDQPQHF.

The chain uses TRBV2 and TRBJ1-1, with 8 nucleotides matching TRBD1. This CDR3 contains 15 residues. The J segment lost 5 bases and the V segment lost 0 bases, leaving 5 bases of the junction unmatched. CDR1 and CDR2 (germline): SNHLY, FYNNEI. The CDR3 DNA sequence: TGTGCCAGCAGTGAAGCGGCGACAGGGGAAACTGAAGCTTTCTTT. The encoded protein is CASSEAATGETEAFF.

With respect to this clone: Other nucleotide sequences from this sample produce the same CDR3. This sequence joins TRBV6-5 and TRBJ1-5; 9 bases fit TRBD1. CDR1 is MNHEY, CDR2 SVGAGI, per germline. This CDR3 spans 15 amino acids. V lost 6 bases, J lost 1 base, and 4 bases stayed unmatched. The CDR3 protein is CASSPDRGSNQPQHF. CDR3 bases: TGTGCCAGCAGCCCGGACAGGGGAAGCAATCAGCCCCAGCATTTT.

The chain links TRBV2 to TRBJ2-1; TRBD2 matches at 13 bases. CDR1 is SNHLY, CDR2 FYNNEI, per germline. Trimming at V came to 4 bases and at J to 9 bases, leaving 9 bases not matched to a gene. The CDR3 spans 16 residues. In DNA form, the CDR3 reads TGTGCCAGCAGTGTAGGAGGACTAGCGGGAGTCAGTGAGCAGTTCTTC. It yields the protein CASSVGGLAGVSEQFF.

The CDR3 here is CASKMDSTTYEQYF. The CDR3, as DNA: TGCGCCAGCAAAATGGACTCAACAACCTACGAGCAGTACTTC. The J gene is TRBJ2-7, the V gene TRBV10-2; TRBD2 might be the D (5 bases). CDR1 and CDR2 (germline): WSHSY, SAAADI. The CDR3 extends over 14 amino acids. Trimming cost V 7 bases and J 2 bases, with 15 bases left between them.

The chain links TRBV4-1 to TRBJ2-6; 9 positions match TRBD1. This CDR3 contains 16 residues. The germline V gene encodes CDR1 MGHRA and CDR2 YSYEKL. V lost 4 bases to trimming and J lost 4 bases; unmatched junction nucleotides: 5. The DNA for the CDR3 is TGCGCCAGCAGCCGGGGACAGGGTCCCGGGGCCAACGTCCTGACTTTC. The encoded protein is CASSRGQGPGANVLTF.

This clone was recorded a few times. This chain connects TRBV27 to TRBJ1-4; no clear D. CDR1 and CDR2 (germline): MNHEY, SMNVEV (reference sequence). V was clipped by 3 bases and J by 5 bases, with 4 bases between them. The length of the CDR3 is 12 residues. This CDR3 reads CASSFRNEKLFF. The CDR3 region has the DNA TGTGCCAGCAGTTTCCGGAATGAAAAACTGTTTTTT.

The chain joins TRBV30 to TRBJ2-1; D may be TRBD2 (5 bases). The CDR3 consists of 14 residues. V was cut by 3 bases and J by 6 bases, with 15 bases left in between. Germline loops: CDR1 GTSNPN, CDR2 SVGIG (reference sequence). The chain's CDR3 is CAWRPTSVLNEQFF. CDR3 DNA sequence: TGTGCCTGGAGGCCTACTAGTGTTCTCAATGAGCAGTTCTTC.

V is TRBV10-3 and J is TRBJ2-5; 14 nucleotides align to TRBD2. V lost 3 bases, J lost 2 bases, and 11 bases stayed unmatched. Germline V CDR1 and CDR2: ENHRY, SYGVKD. This CDR3 contains 19 residues. The CDR3 bases are TGTGCCATCAGTGATCTACCGGGACTAGCGGGGGACCAACAAGAGACCCAGTACTTC. Protein product: CAISDLPGLAGDQQETQYF.

The chain has TRBV23-1 and TRBJ1-1; tentatively, D is TRBD1 (6 bases). TRBV23-1 is recorded as an ORF, its role being uncertain. V gave up 8 bases and J gave up 1 base, with 20 bases separating them. The CDR3 runs to 16 residues. CDR3 sequence (DNA): TGCGCCAGCGAAACGGGTGGGAGGGGGAGGAACACTGAAGCTTTCTTT. It specifies CASETGGRGRNTEAFF.

V and J are TRBV19 and TRBJ2-3; 10 bases are shared with TRBD2. Germline-derived CDR1 and CDR2 are LNHDA and SQIVND (reference sequence). The CDR3 spans 16 residues. V lost 4 bases, J lost 1 base, and 5 bases stayed unmatched. CDR3 coding DNA: TGTGCCAGTAGTAACGTAGCGGGGGGCGGCACAGATACGCAGTATTTT. Encoded protein: CASSNVAGGGTDTQYF.

This chain joins TRBV13 and TRBJ2-7; D might be TRBD1 (6 bases). Germline V gives CDR1 PRHDT, CDR2 FYEKMQ (reference sequence). CDR3 length: 15 amino acids. V lost 2 bases and J lost 2, with 13 bases in between. CDR3 bases: TGTGCCAGCAGCTTAAGGCAGGGGTGGCCCTACGAGCAGTACTTC. It codes for CASSLRQGWPYEQYF.

This rearrangement joins TRBV29-1 to TRBJ2-7; D assignment may be TRBD1 or TRBD2 (5 bases each). The V end was cut by 4 bases, the J end by 3 bases, with 10 bases between. The germline CDR1 and CDR2 sequences are SQVTM and ANQGSEA. The CDR3 length is 12 residues. The DNA for the CDR3 is TGCAGCGTTGTTGGGGGTATCTACGAGCAGTACTTC. This gives the protein CSVVGGIYEQYF.

V and J are TRBV12-5 and TRBJ1-4; D is unclear. CDR3 length: 11 amino acids. Between the trimmed V and J ends, which lost 3 bases and 7 bases, there was a span of 3 bases. The germline gives CDR1 LGHNT, CDR2 FRNRAP. CDR3 in amino acids: CASGFGEKLFF. In DNA form, the CDR3 reads TGTGCTAGTGGTTTTGGTGAAAAACTGTTTTTT. Full variable domain (outside the CDR3, taken from reference TRBV12-5 and TRBJ1-4): DARVTQTPRHKVTEMGQEVTMRCQPILGHNTVFWYRQTMMQGLELLAYFRNRAPLDDSGMPKDRFSAEMPDATLATLKIQPSEPRDSAVYFCASGFGEKLFFGSGTQLSVL.